This record looks at one T cell receptor (beta chain) sequence and its context. Its specificity is not known. This specimen belongs to a study of neoadjuvant nivolumab and ipilimumab in lung cancer. Study-wide points: Resected tumors had greater TCR richness and clonality than uninvolved lung. From pretherapy to surgery, tumor richness and clonality rose with dual therapy. Pretherapy blood TCR richness correlated positively with resected tumor richness.

Sequencing used immunoSEQ multiplex PCR; TCRdb keeps in-frame clones, though not all of them. The sample has more than 40,000 clones, roughly 91% seen once. The CDR3 totals 17 residues. The V end lost 0 bases, the J end lost 7 bases, and 24 bases lay between the germline ends. Germline lookup yields CDR1 GTSNPN and CDR2 SVGIG (reference sequence). V usage is TRBV30 and J usage is TRBJ1-1; possible D gene TRBD1, 5 bases. The sequence was collected from an adult with non-small cell lung cancer. Some clones in this sample may be carry-over from other donors' samples. Sequences were derived from blood, sampled before neoadjuvant nivolumab, alone or with ipilimumab. CDR3 amino acids: CAWSVLVFAGPPREAFF. DNA of the CDR3: TGTGCCTGGAGTGTACTGGTTTTTGCAGGGCCTCCCCGTGAAGCTTTCTTT.